This T cell receptor beta chain was observed in a study of blood T cell repertoires in COVID-19. Germline assignment: CDR1 KGHSH and CDR2 LQKENI. V lost 3 bases, J lost 5 bases, and 10 bases stayed unmatched. The CDR3 spans 16 residues. Assay: immunoSEQ multiplex PCR; the TCRdb copy retains only in-frame clones and omits some. Of roughly 170,000 clones detected, 85% to 90% appear once; the ten largest clones hold around 20%. The sequence derives from a man in his sixties or seventies with active or convalescent COVID-19. The material sequenced was peripheral blood. The gene calls are TRBV18 and TRBJ1-1; TRBD1 matches 9 bases. This CDR3 reads CASSPSGTGFETEAFF. DNA of the CDR3: TGTGCCAGCTCACCTTCCGGGACAGGGTTTGAAACTGAAGCTTTCTTT. Full variable domain (outside the CDR3, taken from reference TRBV18 and TRBJ1-1): NAGVMQNPRHLVRRRGQEARLRCSPMKGHSHVYWYRQLPEEGLKFMVYLQKENIIDESGMPKERFSAEFPKEGPSILRIQQVVRGDSAAYFCASSPSGTGFETEAFFGQGTRLTVV.